The 20 T cell receptor beta chains reported below all come from one sample, sequenced in a study of blood T cell repertoires in COVID-19. This table comes from immunoSEQ multiplex PCR, and its TCRdb copy is limited to in-frame clones, with some not included. This sample has roughly 220,000 clones, with almost 90% found just once. The sample consisted of PBMCs or T cells enriched from blood (not recorded which). The receptors originated from a man aged 30 to 39 who had been exposed to COVID-19.

The chain carries TRBV9 and TRBJ1-1; maybe TRBD1 (6 bases). CDR3 size: 13 residues. Germline V gene sequence: CDR1 SGDLS, CDR2 YYNGEE. Deletions cut 4 bases from V and 4 bases from J, with 11 bases between. Here the CDR3 DNA reads TGTGCCAGCAGCCGCGACAGGAGCACTGAAGCTTTCTTT. It is translated as CASSRDRSTEAFF. The variable domain in full, with the rest retrieved from reference TRBV9 and TRBJ1-1, is DSGVTQTPKHLITATGQRVTLRCSPRSGDLSVYWYQQSLDQGLQFLIQYYNGEERAKGNILERFSAQQFPDLHSELNLSSLELGDSALYFCASSRDRSTEAFFGQGTRLTVV.

This chain links TRBV27 with TRBJ2-7; 7 nucleotides match TRBD1. Trimming cost V 6 bases and J 7 bases; bases outside gene matches: 6. The CDR3 runs 12 residues. Germline assignment: CDR1 MNHEY and CDR2 SMNVEV (reference sequence). The CDR3 is CASSLAGGEQYF. CDR3 sequence (DNA): TGTGCCAGCAGCCTCGCAGGGGGAGAGCAGTACTTC.

This clone has a single count. The CDR3 DNA sequence: TGCGCCAGCAGCTTGGGGACAGGGAGGACTGAAGCTTTCTTT. Encoded protein: CASSLGTGRTEAFF. The chain has TRBV5-1 and TRBJ1-1; 8 positions match TRBD1. Unmatched junction bases numbered 3, after V lost 0 bases and J lost 5 bases. This CDR3 has 14 residues. CDR1 SGHRS and CDR2 YFSETQ come from the germline V gene.

This clone appeared once. The chain combines TRBV27 with TRBJ1-2; 9 nucleotides agree with TRBD1. The CDR3 extends over 14 amino acids. The germline gives CDR1 MNHEY, CDR2 SMNVEV (reference sequence). Trimming cost V 1 base and J 8 bases; bases outside gene matches: 5. The DNA for the CDR3 is TGTGCCAGCAGTTTATGGACAGGGGCGGGGGGCTACACCTTC. Translated: CASSLWTGAGGYTF.

The chain carries TRBV7-9 and TRBJ1-1, with D unclear. This CDR3 has 14 residues. CDR1 and CDR2 from the germline V gene are SEHNR and FQNEAQ (reference sequence). The germline V and J ends were trimmed by 0 bases and 5 bases, with 10 bases remaining between them. The CDR3 DNA reads as TGTGCCAGCAGCTTAGCAGAGGTTGGAACTGAAGCTTTCTTT. The encoded protein is CASSLAEVGTEAFF.

The chain couples TRBV2 to TRBJ1-2; tentatively, D is TRBD1 (6 bases). There are 13 residues in the CDR3. Germline CDR1 reads SNHLY; CDR2 reads FYNNEI. V lost 2 bases, J lost 8 bases, and 12 bases lay in between. CDR3 protein: CASSELQGGGYTF. CDR3 sequence (DNA): TGTGCCAGCAGTGAACTACAGGGTGGAGGCTACACCTTC. Supplemented by reference TRBV2 and TRBJ1-2, the full variable domain reads EPEVTQTPSHQVTQMGQEVILRCVPISNHLYFYWYRQILGQKVEFLVSFYNNEISEKSEIFDDQFSVERPDGSNFTLKIRSTKLEDSAMYFCASSELQGGGYTFGSGTRLTVV.

The gene calls are TRBV29-1 and TRBJ1-4, with D tentatively TRBD1 (5 bases). The V gene's germline CDR1 is SQVTM and CDR2 ANQGSEA. The CDR3 covers 12 residues. V was cut by 7 bases and J by 4 bases, with 10 bases left in between. The CDR3 protein is CSARQSNEKLFF. CDR3 nucleotides: TGCAGCGCGCGACAGAGTAATGAAAAACTGTTTTTT.

The chain employs TRBV27 and TRBJ1-2, with D possibly TRBD1 on 5 matching bases. The V and J ends lost 8 bases and 0 bases respectively, with 22 bases between them. Germline CDR1 is MNHEY and CDR2 is SMNVEV (reference sequence). The CDR3 covers 17 residues. The CDR3 region is CASSRRGSSAANYGYTF. The CDR3 region has the DNA TGTGCCAGCTCGAGGAGGGGCTCCTCCGCAGCTAACTATGGCTACACCTTC.

The genes are TRBV5-1 and TRBJ2-1, with D perhaps TRBD2 (6 bases). V shed 7 bases and J shed 8 bases, with 19 bases lying between them. The CDR3 consists of 14 residues. Germline V CDR1 and CDR2: SGHRS, YFSETQ. The CDR3 nucleotides are TGCGCCAGCTTCATCGGGGGACCGCGGGATGAGCAGTTCTTC. As protein: CASFIGGPRDEQFF. Variable domain in full (rest from reference TRBV5-1 and TRBJ2-1): KAGVTQTPRYLIKTRGQQVTLSCSPISGHRSVSWYQQTPGQGLQFLFEYFSETQRNKGNFPGRFSGRQFSNSRSEMNVSTLELGDSALYLCASFIGGPRDEQFFGPGTRLTVL.

The V gene is TRBV2, the J gene TRBJ1-2, with 11 bases matching TRBD1. The CDR3 consists of 15 residues. V was pared by 8 bases and J by 7 bases, with 12 bases of the junction left unmatched. Germline CDR1 and CDR2: SNHLY and FYNNEI. This chain's CDR3 is CASSSTGQGVSGYTF. In DNA form, the CDR3 reads TGTGCCAGCTCATCGACGGGACAGGGGGTTTCTGGCTACACCTTC.

The chain couples TRBV19 to TRBJ1-1; possibly TRBD1 for D (6 bases). Germline CDR1 reads LNHDA; CDR2 reads SQIVND (reference sequence). The ends were cut back, 5 bases at V and 1 base at J, with 8 bases in the middle. CDR3 size: 13 residues. CDR3 loop: CASSSGQNTEAFF. The CDR3 DNA sequence: TGTGCCAGTAGTTCGGGACAGAACACTGAAGCTTTCTTT.

The gene calls are TRBV2 and TRBJ1-2, with D unresolved. V lost 3 bases and J 11 bases, leaving 7 bases between the germline ends. The CDR3 totals 10 residues. The germline CDR1 and CDR2 sequences are SNHLY and FYNNEI. The CDR3 region is CASSESIYTF. As DNA, the CDR3 is TGTGCCAGCAGTGAGTCTATATACACCTTC. Looking up the rest from reference TRBV2 and TRBJ1-2 gives the full variable domain: EPEVTQTPSHQVTQMGQEVILRCVPISNHLYFYWYRQILGQKVEFLVSFYNNEISEKSEIFDDQFSVERPDGSNFTLKIRSTKLEDSAMYFCASSESIYTFGSGTRLTVV.

This chain's CDR3 is CASSQGRGNTGELFF. The DNA of the CDR3 is TGTGCCAGCTCCCAAGGCAGGGGCAACACCGGGGAGCTGTTTTTT. The V gene is TRBV7-7, the J gene TRBJ2-2; possibly TRBD1 for D (6 bases). In germline, CDR1 is SSHAT, CDR2 FNYEAQ (reference sequence). V dropped 8 bases and J dropped 2 bases, with 15 bases sitting between them. The length of the CDR3 is 15 residues.

This clone was seen once. The rearrangement uses TRBV6-2 or TRBV6-3 and TRBJ2-5; TRBD2 matches 16 bases. Trimming removed 6 bases from V and 7 bases from J; junction bases left unmatched: 14. This CDR3 spans 18 amino acids. Per the germline V gene, CDR1 is MNHEY and CDR2 is SVGEGT. DNA of the CDR3: TGTGCCAGCAGCCCCGGGACTAGCGGGGGGGCCCCCAAGGTGACCCAGTACTTC. Its translation: CASSPGTSGGAPKVTQYF.

The rearrangement links TRBV19 to TRBJ2-1; TRBD1 agrees at 8 bases. Unmatched junction bases numbered 10, after V lost 10 bases and J lost 8 bases. The CDR3 sequence is 13 residues long. Germline lookup yields CDR1 LNHDA and CDR2 SQIVND (reference sequence). CDR3 bases: TGTGCCACCCGGTCAGGGGGCGGTCATGAGCAGTTCTTC. Protein product: CATRSGGGHEQFF.

This chain connects TRBV27 to TRBJ1-1; TRBD1 agrees at 8 bases. The germline V gene encodes CDR1 MNHEY and CDR2 SMNVEV (reference sequence). The CDR3 loop spans 14 amino acids. Germline trimming cut 9 bases from V and 3 bases from J; bases unmatched to any gene: 9. This CDR3 reads CASSITGGDTEAFF. The CDR3 DNA is TGTGCCAGTTCCATTACAGGGGGGGACACTGAAGCTTTCTTT.

The rearrangement uses TRBV15 and TRBJ1-3; tentative D call: TRBD1 (5 bases). V lost 3 bases and J 5 bases, leaving 14 bases between the germline ends. This CDR3 has 15 residues. Germline values: CDR1 LNHNV, CDR2 YYDKDF (reference sequence). CDR3 DNA sequence: TGTGCCACCAGCAGTTCGGGGGAGGAGAGAAACACCATATATTTT. Translating it yields CATSSSGEERNTIYF. Together with reference TRBV15 and TRBJ1-3, the CDR3 gives the full variable domain: DAMVIQNPRYQVTQFGKPVTLSCSQTLNHNVMYWYQQKSSQAPKLLFHYYDKDFNNEADTPDNFQSRRPNTSFCFLDIRSPGLGDTAMYLCATSSSGEERNTIYFGEGSWLTVV.

Here the CDR3 reads CASSVAWNSGYTF. The CDR3 nucleotides read TGTGCCAGCAGCGTAGCTTGGAACAGCGGCTACACCTTC. The rearrangement uses TRBV9 and TRBJ1-2; D is undetermined. CDR3 length equals 13 residues. Germline-derived CDR1 and CDR2 are SGDLS and YYNGEE. V was cut by 0 bases and J by 8 bases, with 11 bases left in between. Full variable domain (remainder filled in from reference TRBV9 and TRBJ1-2): DSGVTQTPKHLITATGQRVTLRCSPRSGDLSVYWYQQSLDQGLQFLIQYYNGEERAKGNILERFSAQQFPDLHSELNLSSLELGDSALYFCASSVAWNSGYTFGSGTRLTVV.

The chain employs TRBV6-6 and TRBJ2-7; the match to TRBD1 covers 9 bases. V lost 5 bases, J lost 5 bases, and 10 bases stayed unmatched. In germline, CDR1 is MNHNY, CDR2 SVGAGI (reference sequence). The length of the CDR3 is 15 residues. CDR3 protein: CASSLTRDRAHEQYF. The CDR3 nucleotides read TGTGCCAGCAGTCTCACCCGGGACAGGGCCCACGAGCAGTACTTC.

The gene calls are TRBV15 and TRBJ2-5; 8 nucleotides line up with TRBD2. Looked up from germline, CDR1 is LNHNV and CDR2 is YYDKDF (reference sequence). Unmatched junction bases numbered 9, after V lost 8 bases and J lost 4 bases. The CDR3 totals 14 residues. The CDR3 is CATDWGGGLETQYF. As DNA, the CDR3 is TGTGCCACCGATTGGGGCGGGGGGTTAGAGACCCAGTACTTC.